This T cell receptor beta chain was captured in a study of T cell responses to AZD1222 COVID-19 vaccine. Trimming removed 6 bases from V and 1 base from J; junction bases left unmatched: 6. CDR1 is MDHEN, CDR2 SYDVKM, per germline. The CDR3 sequence is 15 residues long. Both about-4-week and about-12-week second-dose recipients were combined. Points on this clone: Its antigen is still unknown.

Some clones are missing from TCRdb's copy, which holds only in-frame ones; the method was immunoSEQ multiplex PCR. The table records around 99,000 clones, roughly 92% of them present only once. Study-wide results and limits: Only after the peak T cell response were repertoires sampled. Reportedly, nearly half the spike-specific TCRs target unmutated variant regions. There were mostly white British donors and more females than males, and clonal diversity was possibly underestimated.

The clonotype originates from an adult who received the AZD1222 COVID-19 vaccine. The rearrangement links TRBV28 to TRBJ1-5, with 7 bases aligning to TRBD1. Specimen: peripheral blood, collected 28 days after the second AZD1222 dose. CDR3 nucleotide sequence: TGTGCCAGCAGGGGGGACAGACAAAGCAATCAGCCCCAGCATTTT. The encoded protein is CASRGDRQSNQPQHF.